These 21 T cell receptor beta chains came from one sample sequenced in a study of cytomegalovirus exposure and HLA in healthy donors. PCR amplification relied on 60 Vbeta primers (plus 13 Jbeta primers). Sequencing used immunoSEQ multiplex PCR; TCRdb keeps in-frame clones, though not all of them. The table records under 200,000 clones, about 82% of them present only once. The sequencing input was PBMCs. The receptor set was obtained from a woman in her twenties or thirties in good health and CMV-seropositive.

The chain joins TRBV15 to TRBJ1-5, with D unclear. This CDR3 is 12 amino acids long. CDR1 LNHNV and CDR2 YYDKDF come from the germline V gene (reference sequence). Trimming left V 0 bases short and J 7 bases short, with 4 bases between. The CDR3 is CATSRDSQPQHF. The CDR3 DNA reads as TGTGCCACCAGCAGAGATTCGCAGCCCCAGCATTTT. Based on the CDR3 plus reference TRBV15 and TRBJ1-5, the full variable domain is DAMVIQNPRYQVTQFGKPVTLSCSQTLNHNVMYWYQQKSSQAPKLLFHYYDKDFNNEADTPDNFQSRRPNTSFCFLDIRSPGLGDTAMYLCATSRDSQPQHFGDGTRLSIL.

V is TRBV18 and J is TRBJ2-1; a possible D gene is TRBD1 (6 bases). This CDR3 contains 13 residues. From germline, CDR1 is KGHSH and CDR2 LQKENI. Trimming left V 2 bases short and J 6 bases short, with 8 bases between. The CDR3 loop reads CASSPARGNEQFF. CDR3 bases: TGTGCCAGCTCACCAGCCAGGGGCAATGAGCAGTTCTTC.

The V call is TRBV18, the J call TRBJ2-7; TRBD1 is a possible D gene (6 bases). The CDR3 extends over 15 amino acids. Between the trimmed V and J ends, which lost 2 bases and 4 bases, there was a span of 15 bases. From germline, CDR1 is KGHSH and CDR2 LQKENI. The CDR3 here is CASSPSGAGAYEQYF. CDR3 DNA: TGTGCCAGCTCACCATCAGGGGCCGGGGCATACGAGCAGTACTTC. Complete variable domain (other parts from reference TRBV18 and TRBJ2-7): NAGVMQNPRHLVRRRGQEARLRCSPMKGHSHVYWYRQLPEEGLKFMVYLQKENIIDESGMPKERFSAEFPKEGPSILRIQQVVRGDSAAYFCASSPSGAGAYEQYFGPGTRLTVT.

The V call is TRBV9, the J call TRBJ2-7, with 9 bases that match TRBD1. CDR3 size: 17 residues. Germline CDR1 reads SGDLS; CDR2 reads YYNGEE. J was trimmed by 5 bases and V by 0 bases; bases with no gene match: 12. The CDR3 spells CASSVGSGQGIGNEQYF. The CDR3 bases are TGTGCCAGCAGCGTAGGAAGTGGACAGGGGATAGGCAACGAGCAGTACTTC.

The V and J genes are TRBV27 and TRBJ1-2, with a tentative D call TRBD1 (6 bases). The V and J ends lost 0 bases and 8 bases respectively, with 13 bases between them. This CDR3 contains 14 residues. From germline, CDR1 is MNHEY and CDR2 SMNVEV (reference sequence). In nucleotides, the CDR3 is TGTGCCAGCAGTTTATCCAGGGGAAGGTTCGGCTACACCTTC. As protein: CASSLSRGRFGYTF.

The chain has TRBV7-2 and TRBJ2-2, with no clear D. This CDR3 comprises 14 residues. V was cut by 3 bases and J by 1 base, with 6 bases left in between. In germline, CDR1 is SGHTA, CDR2 FQGNSA. DNA for the CDR3: TGTGCCAGCAGCTTCAATTTGAACACCGGGGAGCTGTTTTTT. It encodes CASSFNLNTGELFF. The full variable domain, in which reference TRBV7-2 and TRBJ2-2 provide the parts outside the CDR3, is GAGVSQSPSNKVTEKGKDVELRCDPISGHTALYWYRQSLGQGLEFLIYFQGNSAPDKSGLPSDRFSAERTGGSVSTLTIQRTQQEDSAVYLCASSFNLNTGELFFGEGSRLTVL.

CDR3 nucleotides: TGTGCCAGCAGCCCCTGGACCCCCCGGGGCAATGAGCAGTTCTTC. It specifies CASSPWTPRGNEQFF. The rearrangement links TRBV7-2 to TRBJ2-1; maybe TRBD2 (5 bases). From germline, CDR1 is SGHTA and CDR2 FQGNSA. The CDR3 contains 15 residues. V was shortened by 5 bases and J by 6 bases, with 17 bases between the two germline ends.

The V call is TRBV6-4, the J call TRBJ2-3, with 8 positions matching TRBD1. The CDR3 consists of 14 residues. In germline, CDR1 is MRHNA, CDR2 SNTAGT. The junction had 7 bases not matched to a gene; V was cut back by 5 bases and J by 6 bases. The DNA for the CDR3 is TGTGCCAGCAGTCCCGGGACAGGACCCGATACGCAGTATTTT. Translating it yields CASSPGTGPDTQYF.

For the CDR3, the DNA is TGTGCCAGCTGTCAGGGGAACACTGTCGTCTACGAGCAGTACTTC. Translation: CASCQGNTVVYEQYF. The chain couples TRBV7-3 to TRBJ2-7; tentative D call: TRBD1 (6 bases). Trimming removed 8 bases at V and 3 bases at J, with 20 bases between. Germline V lookup: CDR1 SGHTA, CDR2 FQGTGA. The CDR3 is 15 amino acids.

This clone has just one count. This chain connects TRBV19 to TRBJ1-6, with 7 bases lining up with TRBD1. CDR3 length: 14 amino acids. J was trimmed by 8 bases and V by 3 bases; bases with no gene match: 4. The germline gives CDR1 LNHDA, CDR2 SQIVND (reference sequence). CDR3 loop: CASSIGTEDSPLHF. The CDR3 bases are TGTGCCAGTAGTATTGGGACAGAAGATTCACCCCTCCACTTT.

The chain uses TRBV4-1 and TRBJ2-7; TRBD2 is a possible D gene (7 bases). Germline CDR1 and CDR2: MGHRA and YSYEKL. V lost 5 bases and J lost 4, with 15 bases in between. The CDR3 contains 14 residues. The CDR3 sequence is CASSSPRGAYEQYF. The CDR3 DNA sequence: TGCGCCAGCAGCTCTCCCCGGGGGGCATACGAGCAGTACTTC.

This clone was seen only once. V gene TRBV27 combines with J gene TRBJ2-7; TRBD1 might be the D (6 bases). Germline V gene data show CDR1 as MNHEY and CDR2 as SMNVEV (reference sequence). The CDR3 contains 13 residues. V shed 5 bases and J shed 2 bases, with 10 bases lying between them. CDR3 sequence (DNA): TGTGCCAGCAGTCCGACAGGCCCCTACGAGCAGTACTTC. Protein: CASSPTGPYEQYF.

V gene TRBV4-3 combines with J gene TRBJ1-2, with TRBD1 matching 8 bases. Germline values: CDR1 LGHNA, CDR2 YSLEER. The V segment lost 4 bases and the J segment 6 bases; nucleotides outside the gene matches: 7. This CDR3 is 14 amino acids long. As DNA, the CDR3 is TGCGCCAGCAGCCTACCAGGGGGCGGCGATGGCTACACCTTC. It translates to CASSLPGGGDGYTF.

The J gene is TRBJ2-3, the V gene TRBV5-1; D might be TRBD2 (6 bases). V was clipped by 4 bases and J by 2 bases, with 14 bases between them. Germline V gives CDR1 SGHRS, CDR2 YFSETQ. The CDR3 covers 15 residues. CDR3 coding DNA: TGCGCCAGCAGCGACCCGGGACTCCCCACAGATACGCAGTATTTT. Translating it yields CASSDPGLPTDTQYF.

This chain connects TRBV7-3 to TRBJ1-6; 10 bases align to TRBD1. The J segment lost 3 bases and the V segment lost 10 bases, leaving 12 bases of the junction unmatched. Germline V gene sequence: CDR1 SGHTA, CDR2 FQGTGA. The CDR3 has 17 residues. CDR3 nucleotide sequence: TGTGCCACCTCCCGGACAGGGGGTTCCCGCTATAATTCACCCCTCCACTTT. Its translation is CATSRTGGSRYNSPLHF.

The chain employs TRBV5-1 and TRBJ2-3, with 7 bases fitting TRBD1. Germline CDR1 SGHRS, CDR2 YFSETQ. V lost 0 bases to trimming and J lost 3 bases; unmatched junction nucleotides: 7. The CDR3 consists of 16 residues. CDR3 region: CASSLATGVVTDTQYF. The CDR3 DNA sequence: TGCGCCAGCAGCTTGGCCACAGGGGTGGTGACAGATACGCAGTATTTT.

The rearrangement uses TRBV7-9 and TRBJ1-5; D remains ambiguous. V dropped 1 base and J dropped 5 bases, with 9 bases sitting between them. This CDR3 is 14 amino acids long. The germline V gene has CDR1 SEHNR and CDR2 FQNEAQ (reference sequence). DNA of the CDR3: TGTGCCAGCAGCTTAGATGGCAGTCATCAGCCCCAGCATTTT. Protein sequence: CASSLDGSHQPQHF.

This chain links TRBV29-1 with TRBJ1-1; 9 nucleotides match TRBD1. V lost 5 bases, J lost 4 bases, and 5 bases stayed unmatched. The CDR3 spans 13 residues. The germline gives CDR1 SQVTM, CDR2 ANQGSEA. The chain's CDR3 is CSVCDRGGTEAFF. Written as DNA, the CDR3 is TGCAGCGTTTGCGACAGGGGGGGCACTGAAGCTTTCTTT.

This chain uses TRBV12-5 with TRBJ2-7; the match to TRBD2 covers 9 bases. Looked up from germline, CDR1 is LGHNT and CDR2 is FRNRAP. With 7 bases clipped from V and 6 bases from J, the junction kept 4 bases outside the gene matches. There are 12 residues in the CDR3. CDR3 nucleotide sequence: TGTGCTAGTGTCACGCGGGGGGGCGAGCAGTACTTC. This codes for CASVTRGGEQYF.

Remarks on this clone: The junction shows a germline mismatch at one end, possibly a read error. The chain combines TRBV7-9 with TRBJ1-6, with D uncertain. The CDR3 spans 15 residues. CDR1 SEHNR and CDR2 FQNEAQ come from the germline V gene (reference sequence). Here the CDR3 reads CSSSLDGDVYTPLHF. CDR3 DNA: TGTTCCAGCAGCTTAGATGGAGACGTCTATACACCCCTCCACTTT.

V is TRBV25-1 and J is TRBJ1-2, with a possible D match to TRBD1 (5 bases). CDR3 length: 13 amino acids. Germline loops: CDR1 MGHDK, CDR2 SYGVNS. The V and J ends lost 3 bases and 8 bases respectively, with 13 bases between them. The CDR3 sequence: CASSDQGSGGYTF. The CDR3 bases are TGTGCCAGCAGTGACCAGGGATCGGGCGGCTACACCTTC.